This TCR beta chain was recovered during a study of blood T cell repertoires in COVID-19. Study-wide background: Specimens from acute and convalescent COVID-19 originated in the United States, Italy and Spain. T cells, B-cell-depleted T cells, or PBMCs supplied cDNA or gDNA.

The participants were between about 18 and 90 years old and came from roughly 24 US areas. The junction had 10 bases not matched to a gene; V was cut back by 7 bases and J by 1 base. The CDR3 has 15 residues. The germline CDR1 and CDR2 sequences are MDHEN and SYDVKM. As processed by the authors: Counts of nucleated cells, estimated from reference gene primer amplification, were obtained. The assay was immunoSEQ multiplex PCR, and TCRdb's table has in-frame clones only and misses some. V, J and clone size reflect that table, while D and trimming were determined from the DNA. The profile shows approximately 140,000 clones, about four fifths of them singletons.

This receptor was obtained from a woman aged 45-60 years with acute COVID-19. The specimen sequenced was PBMCs or T cells enriched from blood (not recorded which). J is TRBJ2-7 and V is TRBV28; 7 positions agree with TRBD2. The CDR3 DNA follows: TGTGCCAGCAACTTGGGGGGGGAGGGTTCCTACGAGCAGTACTTC. Translated: CASNLGGEGSYEQYF. The full variable domain, completed using reference TRBV28 and TRBJ2-7, is DVKVTQSSRYLVKRTGEKVFLECVQDMDHENMFWYRQDPGLGLRLIYFSYDVKMKEKGDIPEGYSVSREKKERFSLILESASTNQTSMYLCASNLGGEGSYEQYFGPGTRLTVT.